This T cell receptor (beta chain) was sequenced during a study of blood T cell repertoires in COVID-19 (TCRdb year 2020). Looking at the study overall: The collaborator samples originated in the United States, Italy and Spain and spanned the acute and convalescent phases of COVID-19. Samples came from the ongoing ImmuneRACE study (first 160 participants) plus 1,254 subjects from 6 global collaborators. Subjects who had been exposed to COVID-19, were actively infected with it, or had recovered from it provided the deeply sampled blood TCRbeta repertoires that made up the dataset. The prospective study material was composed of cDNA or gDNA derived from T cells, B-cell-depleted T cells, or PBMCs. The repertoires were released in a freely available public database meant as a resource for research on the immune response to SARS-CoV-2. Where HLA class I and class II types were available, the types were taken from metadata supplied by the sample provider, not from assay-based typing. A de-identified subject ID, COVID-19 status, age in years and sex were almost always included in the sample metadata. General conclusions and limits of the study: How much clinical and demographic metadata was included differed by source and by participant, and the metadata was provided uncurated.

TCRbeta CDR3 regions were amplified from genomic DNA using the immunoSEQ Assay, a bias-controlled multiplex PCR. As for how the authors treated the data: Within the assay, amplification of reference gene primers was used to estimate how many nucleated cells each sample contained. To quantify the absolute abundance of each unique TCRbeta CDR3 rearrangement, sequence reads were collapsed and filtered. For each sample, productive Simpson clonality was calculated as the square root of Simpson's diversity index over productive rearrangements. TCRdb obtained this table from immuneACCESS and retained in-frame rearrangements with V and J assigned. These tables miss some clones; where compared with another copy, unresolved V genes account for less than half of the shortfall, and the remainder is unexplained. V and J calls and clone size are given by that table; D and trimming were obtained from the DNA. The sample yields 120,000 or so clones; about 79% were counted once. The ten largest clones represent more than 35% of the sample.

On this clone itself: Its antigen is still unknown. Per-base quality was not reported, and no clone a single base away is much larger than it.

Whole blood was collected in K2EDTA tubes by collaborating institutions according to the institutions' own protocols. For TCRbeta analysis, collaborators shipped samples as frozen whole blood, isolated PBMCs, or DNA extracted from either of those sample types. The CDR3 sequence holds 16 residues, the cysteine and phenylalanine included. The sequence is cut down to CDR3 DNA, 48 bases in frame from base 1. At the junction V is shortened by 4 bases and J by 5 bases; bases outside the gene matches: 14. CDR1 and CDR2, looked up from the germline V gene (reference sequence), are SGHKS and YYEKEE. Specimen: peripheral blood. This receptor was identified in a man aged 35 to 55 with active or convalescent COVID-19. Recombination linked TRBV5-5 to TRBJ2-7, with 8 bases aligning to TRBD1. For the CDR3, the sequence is CASSPRLGTGGNEQYF. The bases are TGTGCCAGCAGCCCCCGATTAGGGACAGGAGGGAACGAGCAGTACTTC.